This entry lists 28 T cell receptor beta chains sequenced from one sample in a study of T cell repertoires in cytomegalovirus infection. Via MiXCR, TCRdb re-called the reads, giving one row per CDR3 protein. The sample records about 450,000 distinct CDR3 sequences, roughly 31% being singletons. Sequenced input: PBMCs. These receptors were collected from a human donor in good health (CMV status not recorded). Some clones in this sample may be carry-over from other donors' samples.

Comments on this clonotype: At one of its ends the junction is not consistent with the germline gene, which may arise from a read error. DNA for the CDR3: TGCAGTGCCAGAGTGGTCCGGGGACTAGCGGTGAATGAGCAGTTCTTC. It yields the protein CSARVVRGLAVNEQFF. The chain is built from TRBV20-1 and TRBJ2-1; 11 nucleotides agree with TRBD2. Germline lookup yields CDR1 DFQATT and CDR2 SNEGSKA (reference sequence). CDR3 length: 16 amino acids.

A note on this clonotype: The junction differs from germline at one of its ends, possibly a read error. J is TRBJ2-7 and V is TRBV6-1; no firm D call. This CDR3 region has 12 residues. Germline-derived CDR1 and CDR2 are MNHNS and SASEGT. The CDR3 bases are TGTGCAAGCAGTGAACAGAGGTTCGAGCAGTACTTC. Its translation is CASSEQRFEQYF.

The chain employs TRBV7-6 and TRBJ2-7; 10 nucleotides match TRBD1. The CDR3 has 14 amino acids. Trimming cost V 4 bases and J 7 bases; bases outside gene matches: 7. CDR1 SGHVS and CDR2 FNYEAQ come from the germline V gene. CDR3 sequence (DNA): TGTGCCAGCAGCTCACCGGGACAGGGGAGGGAGCAGTACTTC. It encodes CASSSPGQGREQYF.

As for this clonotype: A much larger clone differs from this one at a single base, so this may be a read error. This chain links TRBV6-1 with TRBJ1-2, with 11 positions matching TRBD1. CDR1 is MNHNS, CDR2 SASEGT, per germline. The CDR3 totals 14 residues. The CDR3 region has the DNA TGTGCCAGCATTGAAGGGACAGGGGGCTATGGCTACACCTTC. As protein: CASIEGTGGYGYTF.

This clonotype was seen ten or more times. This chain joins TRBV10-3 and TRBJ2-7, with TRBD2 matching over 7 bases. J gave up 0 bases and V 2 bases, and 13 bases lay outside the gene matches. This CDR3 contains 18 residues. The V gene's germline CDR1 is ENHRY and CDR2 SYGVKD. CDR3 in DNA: TGTGCCATCAGTGAGAAGAAGCGGGGCTTCCATCTCTCCTACGAGCAGTACTTC. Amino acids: CAISEKKRGFHLSYEQYF.

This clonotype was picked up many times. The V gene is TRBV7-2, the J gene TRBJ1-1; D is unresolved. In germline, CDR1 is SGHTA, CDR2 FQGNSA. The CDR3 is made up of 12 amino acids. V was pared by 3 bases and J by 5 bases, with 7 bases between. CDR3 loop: CASSLTRTEAFF. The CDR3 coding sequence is TGTGCCAGCAGCTTGACACGGACTGAAGCTTTCTTT.

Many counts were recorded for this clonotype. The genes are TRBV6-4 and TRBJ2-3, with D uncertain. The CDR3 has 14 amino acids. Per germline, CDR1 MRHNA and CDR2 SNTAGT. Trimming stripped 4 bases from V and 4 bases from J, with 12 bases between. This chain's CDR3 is CASSATAPPDTQYF. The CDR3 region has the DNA TGTGCCAGCAGTGCCACCGCCCCCCCAGATACGCAGTATTTT.

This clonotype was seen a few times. The DNA of the CDR3 is TGTGCCTGCGAATATTCTGGGGCCAACGTCCTGACTTTC. This sequence encodes CACEYSGANVLTF. The chain employs TRBV30 and TRBJ2-6; D remains ambiguous. The CDR3 totals 13 residues. The V gene lost 6 bases and the J gene lost 1 base, with 7 bases spanning the gap. Germline V gives CDR1 GTSNPN, CDR2 SVGIG (reference sequence).

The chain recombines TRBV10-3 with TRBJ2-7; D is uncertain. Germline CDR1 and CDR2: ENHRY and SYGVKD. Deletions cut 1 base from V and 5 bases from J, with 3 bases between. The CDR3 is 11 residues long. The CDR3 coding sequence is TGTGCCATCAGTGAGTATGACGAGCAGTACTTC. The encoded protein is CAISEYDEQYF.

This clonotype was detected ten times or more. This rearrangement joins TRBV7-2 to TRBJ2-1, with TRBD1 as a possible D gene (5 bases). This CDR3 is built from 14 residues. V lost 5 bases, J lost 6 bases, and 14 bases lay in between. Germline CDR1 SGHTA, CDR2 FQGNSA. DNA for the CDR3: TGTGCCAGCAGCCCACAGGCATACTCCAATGAGCAGTTCTTC. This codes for CASSPQAYSNEQFF. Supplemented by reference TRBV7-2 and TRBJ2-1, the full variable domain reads GAGVSQSPSNKVTEKGKDVELRCDPISGHTALYWYRQSLGQGLEFLIYFQGNSAPDKSGLPSDRFSAERTGGSVSTLTIQRTQQEDSAVYLCASSPQAYSNEQFFGPGTRLTVL.

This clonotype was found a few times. The CDR3 region is CASSYLKVDRVAKNIQYF. CDR3 DNA: TGTGCCAGCAGTTACTTAAAAGTGGACAGGGTAGCCAAAAACATTCAGTACTTC. V is TRBV6-5 and J is TRBJ2-4; 8 bases fit TRBD1. The CDR3 has 18 residues. CDR1 and CDR2 (germline): MNHEY, SVGAGI. V was clipped by 1 base and J by 0 bases; unmatched bases: 8.

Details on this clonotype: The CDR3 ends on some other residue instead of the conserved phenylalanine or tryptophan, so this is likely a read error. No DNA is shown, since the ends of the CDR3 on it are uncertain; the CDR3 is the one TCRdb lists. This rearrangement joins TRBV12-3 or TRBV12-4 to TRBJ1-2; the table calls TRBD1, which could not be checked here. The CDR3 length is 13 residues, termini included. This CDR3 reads CASTRTGFDGYTL.

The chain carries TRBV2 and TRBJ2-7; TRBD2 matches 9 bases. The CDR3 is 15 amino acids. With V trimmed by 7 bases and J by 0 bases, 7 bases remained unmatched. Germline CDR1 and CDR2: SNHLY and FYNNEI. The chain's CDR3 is CASTKASGDSYEQYF. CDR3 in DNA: TGTGCCAGCACTAAGGCTAGCGGGGACTCCTACGAGCAGTACTTC.

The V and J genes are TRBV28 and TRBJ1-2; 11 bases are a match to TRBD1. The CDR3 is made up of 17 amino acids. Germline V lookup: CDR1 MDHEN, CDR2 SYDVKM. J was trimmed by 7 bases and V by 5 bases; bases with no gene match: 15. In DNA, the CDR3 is TGTGCCAGCAGTGTCCTCGGACCCGGGACAGGGGGGGGTGGCTACACCTTC. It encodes CASSVLGPGTGGGGYTF.

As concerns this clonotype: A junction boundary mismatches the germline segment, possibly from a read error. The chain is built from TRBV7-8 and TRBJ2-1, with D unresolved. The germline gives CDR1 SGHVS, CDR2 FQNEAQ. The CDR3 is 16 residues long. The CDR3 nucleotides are TGTGCCAGCAGCACCTTGGTGTTAAGCTCCTACAACGAGCAGTTCTTC. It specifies CASSTLVLSSYNEQFF.

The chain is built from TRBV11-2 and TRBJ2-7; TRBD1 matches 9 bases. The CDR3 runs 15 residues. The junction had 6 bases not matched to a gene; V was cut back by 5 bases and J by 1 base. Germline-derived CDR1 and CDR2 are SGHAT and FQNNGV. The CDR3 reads CASSQTGGVSYEQYF. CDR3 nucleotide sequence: TGTGCCAGCAGCCAGACAGGGGGAGTGTCCTACGAGCAGTACTTC.

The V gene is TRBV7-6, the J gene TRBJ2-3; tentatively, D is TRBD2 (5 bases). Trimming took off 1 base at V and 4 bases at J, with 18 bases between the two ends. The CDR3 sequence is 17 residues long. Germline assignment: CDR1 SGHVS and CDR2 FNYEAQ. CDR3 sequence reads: CASSLVVPSLGADTQYF. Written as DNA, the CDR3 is TGTGCCAGCAGCTTAGTAGTTCCTAGCTTGGGCGCAGATACGCAGTATTTT.

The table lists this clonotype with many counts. The DNA for the CDR3 is TGTGCCAGCAGCAAAGTGGGGCAAAACTACAATGAGCAGTTCTTC. It translates to CASSKVGQNYNEQFF. The chain carries TRBV7-9 and TRBJ2-1, with D possibly TRBD1 on 5 matching bases. V lost 5 bases and J lost 3, with 14 bases in between. Per the germline V gene, CDR1 is SEHNR and CDR2 is FQNEAQ (reference sequence). The CDR3 is 15 residues long.

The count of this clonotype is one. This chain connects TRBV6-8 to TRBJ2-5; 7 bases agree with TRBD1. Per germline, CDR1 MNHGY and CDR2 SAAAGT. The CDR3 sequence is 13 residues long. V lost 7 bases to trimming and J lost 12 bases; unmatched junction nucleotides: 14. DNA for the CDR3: TGTGCCAGCAAATTAGGGACAGCCCCAGTAGAGTACTTC. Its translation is CASKLGTAPVEYF.

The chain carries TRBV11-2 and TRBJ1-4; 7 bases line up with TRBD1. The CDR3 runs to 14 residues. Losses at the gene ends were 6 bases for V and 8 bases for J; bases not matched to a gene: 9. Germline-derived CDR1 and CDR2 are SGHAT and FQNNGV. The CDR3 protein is CASSKTGTHEKLFF. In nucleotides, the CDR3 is TGTGCCAGCAGTAAGACAGGGACCCACGAAAAACTGTTTTTT.

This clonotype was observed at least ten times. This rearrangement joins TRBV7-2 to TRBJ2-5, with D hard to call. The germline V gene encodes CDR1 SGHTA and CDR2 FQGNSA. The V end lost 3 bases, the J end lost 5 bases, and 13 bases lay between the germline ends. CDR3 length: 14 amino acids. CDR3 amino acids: CASSFYSPPETQYF. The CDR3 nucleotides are TGTGCCAGCAGCTTCTACTCCCCCCCCGAGACCCAGTACTTC. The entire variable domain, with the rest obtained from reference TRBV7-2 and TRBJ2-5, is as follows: GAGVSQSPSNKVTEKGKDVELRCDPISGHTALYWYRQSLGQGLEFLIYFQGNSAPDKSGLPSDRFSAERTGGSVSTLTIQRTQQEDSAVYLCASSFYSPPETQYFGPGTRLLVL.

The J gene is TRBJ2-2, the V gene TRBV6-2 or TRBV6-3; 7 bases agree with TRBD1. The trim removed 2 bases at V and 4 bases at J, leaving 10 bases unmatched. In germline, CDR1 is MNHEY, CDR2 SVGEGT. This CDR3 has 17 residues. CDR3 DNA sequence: TGTGCCAGCAGTTACAGGGGGCTAGAGCTTGGCACCGGGGAGCTGTTTTTT. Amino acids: CASSYRGLELGTGELFF.

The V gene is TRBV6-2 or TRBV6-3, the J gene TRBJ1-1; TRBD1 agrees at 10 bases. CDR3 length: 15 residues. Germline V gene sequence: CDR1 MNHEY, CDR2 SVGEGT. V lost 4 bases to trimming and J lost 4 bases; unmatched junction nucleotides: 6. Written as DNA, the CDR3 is TGTGCCAGCAGTTTGGGGACAGGGGTGGCCACTGAAGCTTTCTTT. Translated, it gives CASSLGTGVATEAFF.

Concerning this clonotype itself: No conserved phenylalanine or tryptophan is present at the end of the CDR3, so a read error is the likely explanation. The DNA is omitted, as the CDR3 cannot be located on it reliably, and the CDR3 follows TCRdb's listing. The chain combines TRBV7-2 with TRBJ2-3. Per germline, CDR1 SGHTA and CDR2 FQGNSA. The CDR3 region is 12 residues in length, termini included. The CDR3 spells CASTSGVDTQDV.

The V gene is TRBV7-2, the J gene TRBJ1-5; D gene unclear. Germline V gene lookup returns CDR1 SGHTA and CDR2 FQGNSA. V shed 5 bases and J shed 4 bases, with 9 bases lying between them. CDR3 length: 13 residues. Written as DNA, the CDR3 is TGTGCCAGCAGCCCGGACGGTAATCAGCCCCAGCATTTT. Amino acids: CASSPDGNQPQHF.

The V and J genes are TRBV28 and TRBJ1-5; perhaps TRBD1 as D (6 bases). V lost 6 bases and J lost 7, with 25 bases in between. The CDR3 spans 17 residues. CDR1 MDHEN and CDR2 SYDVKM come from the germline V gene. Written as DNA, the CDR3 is TGTGCCAGCAGCCTAACTCCGACAGGTTTGTCGCGGCAGCCCCAGCATTTT. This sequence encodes CASSLTPTGLSRQPQHF.

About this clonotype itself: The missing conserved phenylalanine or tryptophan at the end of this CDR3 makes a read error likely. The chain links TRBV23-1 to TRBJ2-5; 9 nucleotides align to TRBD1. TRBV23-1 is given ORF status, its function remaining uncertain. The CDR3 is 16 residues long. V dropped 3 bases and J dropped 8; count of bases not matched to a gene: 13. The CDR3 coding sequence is TGCGCCAGCAGTCACCGTGGCCTACAGGGGGCGACAACCCAGTACCTC. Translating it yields CASSHRGLQGATTQYL.

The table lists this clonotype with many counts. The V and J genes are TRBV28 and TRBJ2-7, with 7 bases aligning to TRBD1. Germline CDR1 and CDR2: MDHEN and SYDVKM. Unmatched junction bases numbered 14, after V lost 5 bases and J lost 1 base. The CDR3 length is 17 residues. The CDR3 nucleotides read TGTGCCAGCAGTACCCCAACTCCGGGACAGAGATCCTACGAGCAGTACTTC. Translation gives CASSTPTPGQRSYEQYF.